This passage covers 14 T cell receptor beta chains from one sample sequenced in a study of regulatory T cells in long-lasting Graves disease (dated by TCRdb to the early 2020s). In the paper's terms, the time point label means: newly diagnosed GD, antithyroid drugs for less than 3 months. For both TCR sequencing and RNA sequencing, RNA was extracted from PBMCs using TRIzol. Libraries were prepared through multiplex PCR. The run used an Illumina HiSeq 4000. CDR3 regions were amplified by Arm-PCR with iRepertoire HTBI primers to construct TCR beta libraries. The public reads were reanalyzed by TCRdb: fastp trimming at Q25, MiXCR alignment, in-frame beta chains only. Under each unique CDR3 protein, matching rows form one entry showing the most common genes and DNA. Present in this sample are about 420,000 distinct CDR3 sequences, about 17% of which were seen just once. Together, the top ten hold around a quarter of the sample.

The data were also submitted as part of a second study, on T cells in Graves' hyperthyroidism and ophthalmopathy.

Sequences were derived from peripheral blood mononuclear cells (PBMCs), sampled at new diagnosis, from a patient treated with antithyroid drugs. The receptor source for this set is a woman between 18 and 30 years old with Graves disease. Donor details come from another sample of the same person, matched by shared clones.

The chain has TRBV7-2 and TRBJ1-5; 7 bases are shared with TRBD1. Germline-derived CDR1 and CDR2 are SGHTA and FQGNSA. CDR3 length: 14 residues. Unmatched junction bases numbered 6, after V lost 5 bases and J lost 5 bases. In DNA form, the CDR3 reads TGTGCCAGCAGCGACAGGGCTTGGGATCAGCCCCAGCATTTT. Residues: CASSDRAWDQPQHF.

Comments on this clonotype: This may stem from a read error, because a much larger clone lies one nucleotide away. This chain connects TRBV28 to TRBJ2-1; tentative D call: TRBD2 (5 bases). The J call may be in error: the DNA end matches TRBJ2-7 better. The V gene's germline CDR1 is MDHEN and CDR2 SYDVKM. The CDR3 runs to 14 residues. In DNA form, the CDR3 reads TGTGCCAGCACGTGGGAGTGGGGTATCAATGAGCAGTACTTC. It codes for CASTWEWGINEQYF.

This clonotype came up many times. V and J are TRBV7-9 and TRBJ2-7; no firm D call. Germline V gene sequence: CDR1 SEHNR, CDR2 FQNEAQ (reference sequence). The CDR3 is made up of 12 amino acids. Trimming left V 6 bases short and J 3 bases short, with 9 bases between. The CDR3 DNA is TGTGCCAGCAGTGGTACGGTCTACGAGCAGTACTTC. It encodes CASSGTVYEQYF.

The chain has TRBV3-1 and TRBJ2-1; 9 bases are shared with TRBD2. J lost 4 bases, V lost 7 bases, and 8 bases had no gene match. This CDR3 region has 15 residues. Germline assignment: CDR1 LGHDT and CDR2 YNNKEL (reference sequence). The CDR3 spells CASTSGTSRYNEQFF. The DNA for the CDR3 is TGTGCCAGCACCTCCGGGACTAGCCGTTACAATGAGCAGTTCTTC.

Only a few counts were recorded for this clonotype. The CDR3 DNA follows: TGTGCCAGCAGTTACTCCCTGGACAGGGTTTATAATTCACCCCTCCACTTT. Translation gives CASSYSLDRVYNSPLHF. The J gene is TRBJ1-6, the V gene TRBV6-2 or TRBV6-3; 8 bases agree with TRBD1. The length of the CDR3 is 17 residues. CDR1 MNHEY and CDR2 SVGEGT come from the germline V gene. Losses at the gene ends were 0 bases for V and 4 bases for J; bases not matched to a gene: 5.

This clonotype was recorded many times. The gene calls are TRBV28 and TRBJ2-5; possible D gene TRBD2, 5 bases. Per the germline V gene, CDR1 is MDHEN and CDR2 is SYDVKM. V dropped 2 bases and J dropped 8 bases, with 21 bases sitting between them. The CDR3 totals 16 residues. CDR3 loop: CASSLEGRRARSTQYF. CDR3 coding DNA: TGTGCCAGCAGTTTAGAGGGTAGGCGGGCTCGCAGTACCCAGTACTTC.

This clonotype was counted a few times. V gene TRBV29-1 combines with J gene TRBJ2-3, with 11 bases matching TRBD2. Germline CDR1 is SQVTM and CDR2 is ANQGSEA. Trimming took 7 bases from V and 6 from J; bases not matched to a gene: 9. CDR3 length: 14 amino acids. The CDR3 DNA reads as TGCAGCGCCAGTAGCGGGAGGGCCGGGGATACGCAGTATTTT. Translation gives CSASSGRAGDTQYF.

In DNA form, the CDR3 reads TGTGCCAGCAGCGTAACCGGGAGGGGAACAGATACGCAGTATTTT. It translates to CASSVTGRGTDTQYF. The chain employs TRBV9 and TRBJ2-3; 8 nucleotides align to TRBD2. Germline V gene lookup returns CDR1 SGDLS and CDR2 YYNGEE. The V gene end was trimmed by 1 base and the J gene end by 3 bases; junction bases not matched to a gene: 4. This CDR3 is built from 15 residues.

The chain joins TRBV2 to TRBJ1-2; D is unresolved. The CDR3 contains 14 residues. Germline assignment: CDR1 SNHLY and CDR2 FYNNEI. Trimming pared 8 bases from V and 5 bases from J, leaving 18 bases between. Written as DNA, the CDR3 is TGTGCCAGCTCTCCTCTTGGGAGTTCATATGGCTACACCTTC. Amino acids: CASSPLGSSYGYTF. The variable domain in full, completed from reference TRBV2 and TRBJ1-2, reads EPEVTQTPSHQVTQMGQEVILRCVPISNHLYFYWYRQILGQKVEFLVSFYNNEISEKSEIFDDQFSVERPDGSNFTLKIRSTKLEDSAMYFCASSPLGSSYGYTFGSGTRLTVV.

This clonotype was detected a few times. The rearrangement uses TRBV20-1 and TRBJ2-2, with 7 bases aligning to TRBD2. Germline loops: CDR1 DFQATT, CDR2 SNEGSKA (reference sequence). V lost 1 base to trimming and J lost 7 bases; unmatched junction nucleotides: 9. The CDR3 has 15 residues. This chain's CDR3 is CSARVVGGPGGELFF. DNA for the CDR3: TGCAGTGCTAGAGTTGTGGGAGGGCCGGGCGGGGAGCTGTTTTTT.

This clonotype was counted ten times or more. The chain joins TRBV13 to TRBJ2-1, with D perhaps being TRBD1 or TRBD2 (5 bases each). The germline V and J ends were trimmed by 6 bases and 10 bases, with 22 bases remaining between them. Per the germline V gene, CDR1 is PRHDT and CDR2 is FYEKMQ (reference sequence). The CDR3 is made up of 15 amino acids. DNA of the CDR3: TGTGCCAGCAGTCCCTCCTGGGACCCCATACCCGAGCAGTTCTTC. It translates to CASSPSWDPIPEQFF.

The genes are TRBV7-9 and TRBJ2-7; D gene unclear. The ends were cut back, 7 bases at V and 1 base at J, with 8 bases in the middle. Germline assignment: CDR1 SEHNR and CDR2 FQNEAQ (reference sequence). This CDR3 spans 12 amino acids. The CDR3 sequence: CASTDFSYEQYF. The CDR3, as DNA: TGTGCCAGCACCGATTTTTCCTACGAGCAGTACTTC.

This clonotype was recorded at least ten times. The genes are TRBV5-1 and TRBJ2-3; maybe TRBD1 (5 bases). V was shortened by 3 bases and J by 0 bases, with 11 bases between the two germline ends. Germline V gene lookup returns CDR1 SGHRS and CDR2 YFSETQ. The CDR3 extends over 15 amino acids. CDR3 DNA: TGCGCCAGCAGCTCGAAGACAGATAGCACAGATACGCAGTATTTT. This codes for CASSSKTDSTDTQYF.

This clonotype was recorded at least ten times. The chain uses TRBV7-2 and TRBJ2-7; possibly TRBD1 for D (5 bases). The CDR3 covers 15 residues. Germline CDR1 and CDR2: SGHTA and FQGNSA. The V gene lost 3 bases and the J gene lost 1 base, with 13 bases spanning the gap. The DNA of the CDR3 is TGTGCCAGCAGCTTCAGTCCGACAGCTTCCTACGAGCAGTACTTC. Protein: CASSFSPTASYEQYF. Combining the CDR3 with reference TRBV7-2 and TRBJ2-7 gives the whole variable domain GAGVSQSPSNKVTEKGKDVELRCDPISGHTALYWYRQSLGQGLEFLIYFQGNSAPDKSGLPSDRFSAERTGGSVSTLTIQRTQQEDSAVYLCASSFSPTASYEQYFGPGTRLTVT.